This T cell receptor (beta chain) was identified in a study of response to subunit inactivated influenza vaccine. Study-wide results and caveats: Every seasonal influenza vaccination brings in few new T cells, the authors suggested.

TCRdb re-called the RT-PCR reads with MiXCR, one entry per CDR3 protein. The table records 400,000 to 650,000 distinct CDR3 sequences, 6% to 9% of them present only once. The CDR3 spans 13 residues. The V end was cut by 5 bases, the J end by 3 bases, with 9 bases between. The germline V gene has CDR1 SGHTA and CDR2 FQGNSA. For this clonotype: Antigen unknown.

Specimen: PBMCs from blood, collected less than 25 months after vaccination. This TCR was recovered from a man between 50 and 75 years old who received an inactivated influenza vaccine. The V gene is TRBV7-2, the J gene TRBJ2-3; a possible D gene is TRBD2 (5 bases). The CDR3 region is CASSREMTDTQYF. The CDR3 DNA reads TGTGCCAGCAGCAGGGAGATGACAGATACGCAGTATTTT.